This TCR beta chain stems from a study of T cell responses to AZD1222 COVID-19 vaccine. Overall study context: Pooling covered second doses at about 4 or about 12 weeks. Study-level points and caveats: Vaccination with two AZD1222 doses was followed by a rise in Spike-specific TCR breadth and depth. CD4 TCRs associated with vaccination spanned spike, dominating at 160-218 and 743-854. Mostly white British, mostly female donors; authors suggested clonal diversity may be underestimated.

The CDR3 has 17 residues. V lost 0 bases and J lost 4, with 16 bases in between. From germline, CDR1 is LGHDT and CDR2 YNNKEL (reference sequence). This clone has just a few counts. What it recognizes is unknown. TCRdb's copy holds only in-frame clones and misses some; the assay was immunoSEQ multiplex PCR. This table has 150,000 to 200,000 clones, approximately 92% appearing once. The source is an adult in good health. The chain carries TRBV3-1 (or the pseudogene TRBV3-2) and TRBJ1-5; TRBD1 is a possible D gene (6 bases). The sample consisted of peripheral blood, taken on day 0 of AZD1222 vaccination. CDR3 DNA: TGTGCCAGCAGCCAAGATAGGTCGACAGGACCAAATCAGCCCCAGCATTTT. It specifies CASSQDRSTGPNQPQHF.